The 16 T cell receptor beta chains below come from one sample, sequenced in a study of identical twins (dated by TCRdb to between 2015 and 2016). Libraries were made using 5' RACE. Sequenced on an Illumina HiSeq 2000. Using fastp at Q25 and MiXCR, TCRdb reprocessed the public reads and kept productive beta chains. For every CDR3 protein sequence, its rows merge into one entry that carries the most common genes and DNA. The sample table lists about 660,000 distinct CDR3 sequences, 8.6% of them with a count of one. Jointly, the top ten make up 0.8% to 1% of the sample. These data are also associated with another study on yellow fever vaccine responses in identical twins.

The source material was PBMCs. The receptors derive from a woman in her late teens or twenties in good health.

The rearrangement links TRBV28 to TRBJ2-1; 11 positions agree with TRBD2. V shed 5 bases, J shed 8 bases, and the junction held 14 bases outside the gene matches. Germline CDR1 reads MDHEN; CDR2 reads SYDVKM. CDR3 length: 17 residues. For the CDR3, the DNA is TGTGCCAGCAGTCCAAGACTAGCGGGAAATCCCCTGGATGAGCAGTTCTTC. It yields the protein CASSPRLAGNPLDEQFF.

The table lists this clonotype with a few counts. This CDR3 reads CASSRQGIGLAGNTNTGELFF. Written as DNA, the CDR3 is TGTGCCAGCAGTCGGCAGGGGATAGGACTAGCGGGGAATACGAACACCGGGGAGCTGTTTTTT. The rearrangement joins TRBV6-2 or TRBV6-3 to TRBJ2-2, with 12 bases fitting TRBD2. V lost 5 bases to trimming and J lost 0 bases; unmatched junction nucleotides: 16. CDR1 is MNHEY, CDR2 SVGEGT, per germline. This CDR3 has 21 amino acids.

This clonotype was detected ten times or more. The V and J genes are TRBV9 and TRBJ1-2; D call uncertain. This CDR3 is 15 amino acids long. V was pared by 0 bases and J by 4 bases, with 13 bases between. From germline, CDR1 is SGDLS and CDR2 YYNGEE. The CDR3 bases are TGTGCCAGCAGCGTAGCCCGGGAGGGTGGCTATGGCTACACCTTC. The encoded protein is CASSVAREGGYGYTF.

In its sample, this clonotype was seen many times. The V gene is TRBV4-1, the J gene TRBJ2-7; 11 positions agree with TRBD2. Germline CDR1 reads MGHRA; CDR2 reads YSYEKL. The CDR3 has 15 residues. J lost 1 base, V lost 3 bases, and 2 bases had no gene match. The CDR3 bases are TGCGCCAGCAGCCAGACTAGCGGGACGTCCTACGAGCAGTACTTC. It encodes CASSQTSGTSYEQYF.

This clonotype was counted a few times. V usage is TRBV20-1 and J usage is TRBJ1-2; no firm D call. Trimming pared 5 bases from V and 4 bases from J, leaving 14 bases between. CDR3 size: 13 residues. Germline V CDR1 and CDR2: DFQATT, SNEGSKA (reference sequence). CDR3 loop: CSAPNGFGYGYTF. For the CDR3, the DNA is TGCAGTGCTCCGAACGGATTCGGCTATGGCTACACCTTC.

This clonotype was counted many times. V usage is TRBV12-3 or TRBV12-4 and J usage is TRBJ2-1; 8 nucleotides agree with TRBD2. The trim removed 6 bases at V and 3 bases at J, leaving 1 base unmatched. The length of the CDR3 is 13 residues. CDR3 coding DNA: TGTGCCAGCAGGGGGACTAGCTACAATGAGCAGTTCTTC. It encodes CASRGTSYNEQFF.

This chain joins TRBV6-5 and TRBJ2-5; D remains unclear. The CDR3 is made up of 14 amino acids. Germline CDR1 is MNHEY and CDR2 is SVGAGI. V was clipped by 0 bases and J by 5 bases, with 10 bases between them. The CDR3 loop is CASSYSILAETQYF. In DNA, the CDR3 is TGTGCCAGCAGTTACTCGATTCTGGCGGAGACCCAGTACTTC.

The V call is TRBV7-3, the J call TRBJ2-7; TRBD2 is a possible D gene (5 bases). The CDR3 runs to 13 residues. V dropped 5 bases and J dropped 6 bases, with 14 bases sitting between them. In germline, CDR1 is SGHTA, CDR2 FQGTGA. The DNA for the CDR3 is TGTGCCAGCAGCAAATCACGGACTGCCGAGCAGTACTTC. It translates to CASSKSRTAEQYF.

The chain couples TRBV4-3 to TRBJ2-1; 9 nucleotides line up with TRBD1. Germline V gene data show CDR1 as LGHNA and CDR2 as YSLEER. This CDR3 is built from 17 residues. Trimming at V came to 0 bases and at J to 9 bases, leaving 12 bases not matched to a gene. In nucleotides, the CDR3 is TGCGCCAGCAGCCAAGATGCGAGGGACAGGGTAAATGGTGAGCAGTTCTTC. Its protein product is CASSQDARDRVNGEQFF.

The chain joins TRBV6-6 to TRBJ2-7; D may be TRBD1 or TRBD2 (5 bases each). This CDR3 is 13 amino acids long. Germline V gives CDR1 MNHNY, CDR2 SVGAGI (reference sequence). V gave up 2 bases and J gave up 7 bases, with 12 bases separating them. CDR3 amino acids: CASSYGTDGEQYF. Here the CDR3 DNA reads TGTGCCAGCAGTTACGGGACGGACGGGGAGCAGTACTTC.

This clonotype was counted ten times or more. This rearrangement joins TRBV4-3 to TRBJ2-7, with no clear D. Germline CDR1 LGHNA, CDR2 YSLEER. This CDR3 has 14 amino acids. V dropped 0 bases and J dropped 0 bases, with 6 bases sitting between them. The CDR3 sequence: CASSQERYSYEQYF. In DNA, the CDR3 is TGCGCCAGCAGCCAAGAAAGATACTCCTACGAGCAGTACTTC.

A few counts support this clonotype. The rearrangement joins TRBV24-1 to TRBJ2-3; TRBD2 matches at 12 bases. The CDR3 has 16 residues. Germline CDR1 reads KGHDR; CDR2 reads SFDVKD. V shed 3 bases and J 1 base; nucleotides not matched to a gene: 1. The CDR3 nucleotides are TGTGCCACCAGTGATAGGACTAGCGGGGGCACAGATACGCAGTATTTT. Protein sequence: CATSDRTSGGTDTQYF.

There are a few counts of this clonotype. The CDR3 region has the DNA TGCGCCAGCAGCCTTTGGCAGGGGGACACCGGGGAGCTGTTTTTT. It is translated as CASSLWQGDTGELFF. The rearrangement joins TRBV4-3 to TRBJ2-2; 7 bases are a match to TRBD1. V lost 4 bases, J lost 3 bases, and 5 bases stayed unmatched. This CDR3 comprises 15 residues. From germline, CDR1 is LGHNA and CDR2 YSLEER.

The rearrangement uses TRBV15 and TRBJ2-4; 7 bases align to TRBD1. CDR1 and CDR2 (germline): LNHNV, YYDKDF (reference sequence). This CDR3 is built from 17 residues. V trimming: 0 bases; J trimming: 6 bases; junction bases outside the gene matches: 11. CDR3 amino acids: CATSREALTGVPNIQYF. CDR3 nucleotides: TGTGCCACCAGCAGAGAGGCCCTCACAGGGGTTCCAAACATTCAGTACTTC.

This clonotype showed up many times. This sequence joins TRBV7-9 and TRBJ2-7; the D gene is possibly TRBD2 (6 bases). CDR3 length: 15 residues. V lost 0 bases, J lost 1 base, and 10 bases lay in between. Looked up from germline, CDR1 is SEHNR and CDR2 is FQNEAQ (reference sequence). In nucleotides, the CDR3 is TGTGCCAGCAGCTTAGCTCCTAGCGAGTCCTACGAGCAGTACTTC. Translating it yields CASSLAPSESYEQYF.

This chain uses TRBV9 with TRBJ2-3; unclear D gene. The CDR3 totals 10 residues. The ends were cut back, 9 bases at V and 4 bases at J, with 6 bases in the middle. The germline V gene encodes CDR1 SGDLS and CDR2 YYNGEE. CDR3 DNA: TGTGCCACCCAGCCAGATACGCAGTATTTT. This translates into CATQPDTQYF.